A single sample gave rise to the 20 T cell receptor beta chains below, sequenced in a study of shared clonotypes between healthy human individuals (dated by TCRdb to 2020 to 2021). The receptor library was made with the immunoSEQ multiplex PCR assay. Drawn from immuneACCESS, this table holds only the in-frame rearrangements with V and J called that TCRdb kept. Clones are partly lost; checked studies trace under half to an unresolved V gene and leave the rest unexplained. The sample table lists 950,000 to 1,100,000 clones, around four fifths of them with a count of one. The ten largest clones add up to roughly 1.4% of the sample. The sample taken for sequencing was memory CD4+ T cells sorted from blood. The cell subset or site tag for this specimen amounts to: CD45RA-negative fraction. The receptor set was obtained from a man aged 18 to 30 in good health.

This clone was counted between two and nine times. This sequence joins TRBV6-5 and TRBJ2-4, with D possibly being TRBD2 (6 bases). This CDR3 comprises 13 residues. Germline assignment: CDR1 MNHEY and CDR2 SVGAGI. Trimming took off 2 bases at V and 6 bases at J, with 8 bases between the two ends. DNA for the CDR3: TGTGCCAGCAGTTACCGGGGAGGAAACATTCAGTACTTC. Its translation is CASSYRGGNIQYF.

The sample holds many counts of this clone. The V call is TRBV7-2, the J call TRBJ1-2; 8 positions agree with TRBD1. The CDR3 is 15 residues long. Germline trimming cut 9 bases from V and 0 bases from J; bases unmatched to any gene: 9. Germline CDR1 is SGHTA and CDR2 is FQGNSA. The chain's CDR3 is CASSSDRGPNYGYTF. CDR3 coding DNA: TGTGCCAGTTCCTCAGACAGGGGTCCTAACTATGGCTACACCTTC.

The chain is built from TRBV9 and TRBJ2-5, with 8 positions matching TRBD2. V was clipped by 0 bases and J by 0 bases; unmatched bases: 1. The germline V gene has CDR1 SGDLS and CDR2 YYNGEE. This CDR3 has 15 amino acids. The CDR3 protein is CASSVAGGYQETQYF. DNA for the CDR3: TGTGCCAGCAGCGTAGCGGGGGGGTACCAAGAGACCCAGTACTTC. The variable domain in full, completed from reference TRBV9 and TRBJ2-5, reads DSGVTQTPKHLITATGQRVTLRCSPRSGDLSVYWYQQSLDQGLQFLIQYYNGEERAKGNILERFSAQQFPDLHSELNLSSLELGDSALYFCASSVAGGYQETQYFGPGTRLLVL.

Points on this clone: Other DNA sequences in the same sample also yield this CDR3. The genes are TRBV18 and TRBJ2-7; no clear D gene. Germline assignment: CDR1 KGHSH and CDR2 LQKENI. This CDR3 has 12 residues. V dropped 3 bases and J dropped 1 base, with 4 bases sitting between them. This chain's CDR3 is CASSPTSYEQYF. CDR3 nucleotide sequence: TGTGCCAGCTCACCGACTTCCTACGAGCAGTACTTC. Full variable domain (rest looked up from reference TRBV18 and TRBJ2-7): NAGVMQNPRHLVRRRGQEARLRCSPMKGHSHVYWYRQLPEEGLKFMVYLQKENIIDESGMPKERFSAEFPKEGPSILRIQQVVRGDSAAYFCASSPTSYEQYFGPGTRLTVT.

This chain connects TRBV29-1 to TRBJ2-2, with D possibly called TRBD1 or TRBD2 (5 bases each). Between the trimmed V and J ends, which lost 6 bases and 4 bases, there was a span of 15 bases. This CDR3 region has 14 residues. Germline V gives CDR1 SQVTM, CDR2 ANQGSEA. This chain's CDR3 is CSVMGPQVTGELFF. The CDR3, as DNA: TGCAGCGTGATGGGACCTCAGGTCACCGGGGAGCTGTTTTTT.

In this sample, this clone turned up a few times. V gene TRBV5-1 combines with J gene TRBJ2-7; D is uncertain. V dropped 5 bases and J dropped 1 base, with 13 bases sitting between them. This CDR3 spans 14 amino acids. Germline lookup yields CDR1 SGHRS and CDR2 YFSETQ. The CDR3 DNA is TGCGCCAGCAGGGAGTCCTTGAAGTCCTACGAGCAGTACTTC. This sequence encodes CASRESLKSYEQYF.

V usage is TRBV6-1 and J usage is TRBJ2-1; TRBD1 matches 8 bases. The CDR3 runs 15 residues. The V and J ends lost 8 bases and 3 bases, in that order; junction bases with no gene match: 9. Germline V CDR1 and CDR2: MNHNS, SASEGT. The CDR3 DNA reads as TGTGCCAGCGGACAGGGCATAGGGCTCTACAATGAGCAGTTCTTC. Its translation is CASGQGIGLYNEQFF.

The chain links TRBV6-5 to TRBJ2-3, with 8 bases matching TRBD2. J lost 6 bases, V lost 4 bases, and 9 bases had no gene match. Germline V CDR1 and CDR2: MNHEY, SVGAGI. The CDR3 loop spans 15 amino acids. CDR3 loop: CASSSLAGGIDTQYF. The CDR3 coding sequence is TGTGCCAGCAGTTCCCTGGCGGGAGGAATCGATACGCAGTATTTT.

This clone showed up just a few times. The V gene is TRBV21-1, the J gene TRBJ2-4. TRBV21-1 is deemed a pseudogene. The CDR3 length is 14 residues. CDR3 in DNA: TGTGCCAGCTGCCGACCTGGGACCAAAAACATTCAGTACTTC. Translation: CASCRPGTKNIQYF.

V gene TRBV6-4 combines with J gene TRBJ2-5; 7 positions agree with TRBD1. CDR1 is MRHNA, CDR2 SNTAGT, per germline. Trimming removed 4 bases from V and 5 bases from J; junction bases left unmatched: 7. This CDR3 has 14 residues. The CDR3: CASSVTGTSETQYF. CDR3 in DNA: TGTGCCAGCAGTGTGACAGGGACCTCCGAGACCCAGTACTTC.

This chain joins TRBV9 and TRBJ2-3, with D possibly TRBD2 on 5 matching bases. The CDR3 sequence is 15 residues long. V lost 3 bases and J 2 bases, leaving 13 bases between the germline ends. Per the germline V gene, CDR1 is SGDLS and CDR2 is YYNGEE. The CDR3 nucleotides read TGTGCCAGCAGCGAAGGCTACGGGGTCACAGATACGCAGTATTTT. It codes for CASSEGYGVTDTQYF.

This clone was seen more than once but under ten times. CDR3 sequence (DNA): TGTGCCAGCAGCGTCTACGGGGGGGCTACCGGGGAGCTGTTTTTT. Its protein product is CASSVYGGATGELFF. The V call is TRBV11-2, the J call TRBJ2-2, with 8 bases lining up with TRBD2. V shed 5 bases and J 5 bases; nucleotides not matched to a gene: 7. There are 15 residues in the CDR3. Germline assignment: CDR1 SGHAT and CDR2 FQNNGV.

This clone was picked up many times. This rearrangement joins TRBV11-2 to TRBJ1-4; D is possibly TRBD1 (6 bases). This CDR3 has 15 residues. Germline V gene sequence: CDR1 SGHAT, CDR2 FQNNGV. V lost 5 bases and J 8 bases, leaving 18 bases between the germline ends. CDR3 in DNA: TGTGCCAGCAGCCGCGGCGACAGGTCGAGCGAAAAACTGTTTTTT. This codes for CASSRGDRSSEKLFF. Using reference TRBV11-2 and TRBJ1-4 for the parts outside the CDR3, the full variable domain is EAGVAQSPRYKIIEKRQSVAFWCNPISGHATLYWYQQILGQGPKLLIQFQNNGVVDDSQLPKDRFSAERLKGVDSTLKIQPAKLEDSAVYLCASSRGDRSSEKLFFGSGTQLSVL.

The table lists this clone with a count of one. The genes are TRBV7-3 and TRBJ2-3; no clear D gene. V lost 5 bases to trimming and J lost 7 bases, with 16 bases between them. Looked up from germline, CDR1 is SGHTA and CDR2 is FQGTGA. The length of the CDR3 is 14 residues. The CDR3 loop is CASSPYHNTNTQYF. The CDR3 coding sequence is TGTGCCAGCAGCCCCTACCATAATACAAATACGCAGTATTTT.

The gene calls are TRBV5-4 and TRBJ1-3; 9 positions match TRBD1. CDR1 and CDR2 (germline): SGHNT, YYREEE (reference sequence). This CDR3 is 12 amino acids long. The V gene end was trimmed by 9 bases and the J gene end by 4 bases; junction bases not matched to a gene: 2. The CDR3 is CATGTGGNTIYF. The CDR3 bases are TGTGCCACCGGGACAGGGGGAAACACCATATATTTT.

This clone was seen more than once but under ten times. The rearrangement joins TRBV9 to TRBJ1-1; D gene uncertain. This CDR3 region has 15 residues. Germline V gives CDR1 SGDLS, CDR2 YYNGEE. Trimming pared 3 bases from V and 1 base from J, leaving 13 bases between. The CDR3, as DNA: TGTGCCAGCAGCGAGAGCCGGGAAGGGAACACTGAAGCTTTCTTT. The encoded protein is CASSESREGNTEAFF.

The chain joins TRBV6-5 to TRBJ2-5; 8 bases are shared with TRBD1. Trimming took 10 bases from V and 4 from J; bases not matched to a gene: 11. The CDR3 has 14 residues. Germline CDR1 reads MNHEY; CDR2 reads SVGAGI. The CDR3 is CATKPGQALETQYF. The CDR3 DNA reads TGTGCCACGAAACCGGGACAGGCCTTAGAGACCCAGTACTTC.

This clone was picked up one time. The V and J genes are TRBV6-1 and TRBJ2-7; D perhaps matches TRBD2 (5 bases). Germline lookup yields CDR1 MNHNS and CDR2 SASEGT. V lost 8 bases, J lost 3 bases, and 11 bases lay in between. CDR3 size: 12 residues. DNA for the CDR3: TGTGCCAGCTCCCGAGGGTACTACGAGCAGTACTTC. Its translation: CASSRGYYEQYF.

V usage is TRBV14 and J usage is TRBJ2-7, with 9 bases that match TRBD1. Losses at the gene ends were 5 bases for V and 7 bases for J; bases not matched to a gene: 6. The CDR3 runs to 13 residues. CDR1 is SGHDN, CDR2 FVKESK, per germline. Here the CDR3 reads CASSWTGVGEQYF. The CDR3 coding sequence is TGTGCCAGCAGCTGGACAGGGGTGGGAGAGCAGTACTTC.

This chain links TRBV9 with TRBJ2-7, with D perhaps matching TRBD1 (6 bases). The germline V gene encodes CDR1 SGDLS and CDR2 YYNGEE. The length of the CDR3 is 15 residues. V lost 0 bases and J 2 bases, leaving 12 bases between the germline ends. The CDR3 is CASSVGGGFTYEQYF. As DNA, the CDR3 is TGTGCCAGCAGCGTAGGTGGGGGCTTCACCTACGAGCAGTACTTC.